Below are 20 T cell receptor beta chains sequenced from a single sample in a study of breast tumors, draining lymph nodes, adjacent tissues. TCRdb passed the multiplex PCR reads through MiXCR, listing each CDR3 protein once. Of tens of thousands of distinct CDR3 sequences listed, around 52% are singletons. The material sequenced was breast tumor tissue. These receptors were taken from a female donor with breast cancer. Some clones in this sample may be carry-over from other donors' samples.

This sequence joins TRBV9 and TRBJ2-5, with D tentatively TRBD1 (5 bases). Looked up from germline, CDR1 is SGDLS and CDR2 is YYNGEE. V was clipped by 0 bases and J by 5 bases, with 14 bases between them. This CDR3 spans 15 amino acids. The CDR3 sequence is CASSVDGRAAETQYF. The CDR3 bases are TGTGCCAGCAGCGTAGACGGCAGGGCCGCGGAGACCCAGTACTTC.

The chain is built from TRBV5-1 and TRBJ1-6; maybe TRBD1 (5 bases). The CDR3 extends over 15 amino acids. Germline V gene sequence: CDR1 SGHRS, CDR2 YFSETQ. V shed 5 bases and J shed 9 bases, with 18 bases lying between them. The CDR3 loop is CASSFLQGAGSPLHF. The DNA for the CDR3 is TGCGCCAGCAGTTTCCTGCAAGGGGCGGGTTCACCCCTCCACTTT.

This clonotype was detected many times. The V and J genes are TRBV10-3 and TRBJ1-2, with D maybe TRBD1 (6 bases). There are 13 residues in the CDR3. V lost 11 bases and J 3 bases, leaving 16 bases between the germline ends. Germline V gene lookup returns CDR1 ENHRY and CDR2 SYGVKD. CDR3 sequence (DNA): TGTGCCCGACTCCCGGGGGCGGACTATGGCTACACCTTC. Translated, it gives CARLPGADYGYTF.

The chain carries TRBV7-8 and TRBJ1-4, with a possible D match to TRBD1 (6 bases). The V end was cut by 5 bases, the J end by 8 bases, with 18 bases between. The CDR3 extends over 15 amino acids. In germline, CDR1 is SGHVS, CDR2 FQNEAQ. CDR3 amino acids: CASSPWQGWDEKLFF. CDR3 bases: TGTGCCAGCAGCCCGTGGCAGGGGTGGGACGAAAAACTGTTTTTT.

This chain joins TRBV7-9 and TRBJ2-1; 10 bases match TRBD2. This CDR3 comprises 16 residues. J gave up 8 bases and V 5 bases, and 12 bases lay outside the gene matches. CDR1 is SEHNR, CDR2 FQNEAQ, per germline (reference sequence). This CDR3 reads CASSAKEASGSDEQFF. The CDR3 DNA sequence: TGTGCCAGCAGCGCTAAAGAGGCTAGCGGGAGCGATGAGCAGTTCTTC.

The CDR3 protein is CASSQLQGWDEKLFF. Written as DNA, the CDR3 is TGTGCCAGCAGCCAACTACAGGGGTGGGACGAAAAACTGTTTTTT. The chain employs TRBV14 and TRBJ1-4, with 7 bases that match TRBD1. The germline V gene encodes CDR1 SGHDN and CDR2 FVKESK. The CDR3 runs to 15 residues. J lost 8 bases, V lost 2 bases, and 8 bases had no gene match.

As concerns this clonotype: In this CDR3 the conserved last residue, phenylalanine or tryptophan, is missing, so a read error is likely. The limits of the CDR3 on the DNA are not certain, so only TCRdb's listed CDR3 is given. V is TRBV28 and J is TRBJ2-3; the listed D gene, TRBD1, was not tested against the DNA. Germline CDR1 MDHEN, CDR2 SYDVKM. The CDR3 contains 15 residues when both ends are counted. This CDR3 reads CASSSGGLAQIRSQS.

This clonotype was detected many times. The chain carries TRBV4-3 and TRBJ2-3; TRBD1 matches at 9 bases. With V trimmed by 3 bases and J by 0 bases, 13 bases remained unmatched. CDR1 is LGHNA and CDR2 is YSLEER in the germline V gene. The CDR3 contains 19 residues. The CDR3 region is CASSHPTRPGQGSTDTQYF. The DNA for the CDR3 is TGCGCCAGCAGCCATCCTACCCGGCCGGGACAGGGCAGCACAGATACGCAGTATTTT.

About this clonotype itself: At one end the junction does not follow the germline gene, possibly because of a read error. V is TRBV2 and J is TRBJ2-1, with 7 nucleotides matching TRBD1. This CDR3 has 15 amino acids. The germline gives CDR1 SNHLY, CDR2 FYNNEI. CDR3 sequence reads: CASRLPGQYYNERFF. The CDR3, as DNA: TGTGCCAGCAGACTCCCGGGACAGTATTACAATGAGCGGTTCTTC.

The chain links TRBV20-1 to TRBJ1-6, with D possibly being TRBD1 (6 bases). Trimming took off 4 bases at V and 10 bases at J, with 11 bases between the two ends. Germline V gene lookup returns CDR1 DFQATT and CDR2 SNEGSKA (reference sequence). This CDR3 is built from 12 residues. CDR3 amino acids: CSATTGSSPLHF. The DNA for the CDR3 is TGCAGTGCTACCACAGGGTCCTCACCCCTCCACTTT.

This chain links TRBV28 with TRBJ1-6; the match to TRBD1 covers 8 bases. The V gene's germline CDR1 is MDHEN and CDR2 SYDVKM. This CDR3 is built from 14 residues. The junction had 9 bases not matched to a gene; V was cut back by 8 bases and J by 9 bases. The CDR3 reads CASLTQGAFSPLHF. In nucleotides, the CDR3 is TGTGCCAGCCTGACCCAGGGGGCGTTTTCACCCCTCCACTTT.

In this sample, this clonotype is medium-sized. The chain recombines TRBV10-2 with TRBJ1-2, with D possibly being TRBD1 (5 bases). The V gene lost 4 bases and the J gene lost 1 base, with 16 bases spanning the gap. CDR1 WSHSY and CDR2 SAAADI come from the germline V gene. The CDR3 runs 16 residues. CDR3: CASSGAETEVNYGYTF. The CDR3 nucleotides read TGCGCCAGCAGTGGCGCGGAGACAGAAGTTAACTATGGCTACACCTTC.

This sequence joins TRBV20-1 and TRBJ2-3; D remains ambiguous. Germline values: CDR1 DFQATT, CDR2 SNEGSKA (reference sequence). The CDR3 runs to 13 residues. With 3 bases removed from V and 2 bases from J, the gap between germline ends came to 9 bases. In DNA form, the CDR3 reads TGCAGTGCTAGTTTGACTGTCACAGATACGCAGTATTTT. Translated: CSASLTVTDTQYF.

The gene calls are TRBV20-1 and TRBJ2-5, with D unclear. CDR1 is DFQATT and CDR2 is SNEGSKA in the germline V gene (reference sequence). CDR3 length: 12 amino acids. Between the trimmed V and J ends, which lost 3 bases and 2 bases, there was a span of 7 bases. CDR3 nucleotide sequence: TGCAGTGCTAGTAATCGGCAAGAGACCCAGTACTTC. It specifies CSASNRQETQYF.

The sample holds many counts of this clonotype. Possible read error: a much larger clone is one base away. This chain links TRBV20-1 with TRBJ1-2; D possibly corresponds to TRBD1 (5 bases). The CDR3 length is 12 residues. Germline CDR1 and CDR2: DFQATT and SNEGSKA (reference sequence). Here the CDR3 reads CSARGGRLGSTF. The CDR3 nucleotides read TGCAGTGCTAGAGGGGGACGATTGGGCTCCACCTTC.

J is TRBJ2-5 and V is TRBV2; tentative D call: TRBD1 (6 bases). The CDR3 spans 16 residues. V was pared by 4 bases and J by 9 bases, with 24 bases between. CDR1 and CDR2 from the germline V gene are SNHLY and FYNNEI. The CDR3 here is CASSVRVRDTYQPQYF. The DNA of the CDR3 is TGTGCCAGCAGTGTACGGGTTCGGGACACGTATCAGCCCCAGTACTTC. The full variable domain, completed using reference TRBV2 and TRBJ2-5, is EPEVTQTPSHQVTQMGQEVILRCVPISNHLYFYWYRQILGQKVEFLVSFYNNEISEKSEIFDDQFSVERPDGSNFTLKIRSTKLEDSAMYFCASSVRVRDTYQPQYFGPGTRLLVL.

This clonotype was detected ten times or more. V usage is TRBV11-2 and J usage is TRBJ2-7, with D possibly being TRBD1 (5 bases). The germline V and J ends were trimmed by 3 bases and 3 bases, with 12 bases remaining between them. The CDR3 covers 14 residues. Germline lookup yields CDR1 SGHAT and CDR2 FQNNGV. The DNA for the CDR3 is TGTGCCAGCAGCTTGGGGCAGCTGCACTACGAGCAGTACTTC. Amino acid sequence: CASSLGQLHYEQYF. The full variable domain, with the rest looked up from reference TRBV11-2 and TRBJ2-7, is EAGVAQSPRYKIIEKRQSVAFWCNPISGHATLYWYQQILGQGPKLLIQFQNNGVVDDSQLPKDRFSAERLKGVDSTLKIQPAKLEDSAVYLCASSLGQLHYEQYFGPGTRLTVT.

A note on this clonotype: A much larger clone sits a single nucleotide away, making a read error possible. The chain is built from TRBV2 and TRBJ1-1; TRBD1 is a possible D gene (5 bases). This CDR3 comprises 17 residues. CDR1 SNHLY and CDR2 FYNNEI come from the germline V gene. CDR3 coding DNA: TGTGCCAGCCGAGGTCGAAGCGGCCCGGGACGGTACACTGGAGCTTTCTTT. It encodes CASRGRSGPGRYTGAFF. Full variable domain (remainder filled in from reference TRBV2 and TRBJ1-1): EPEVTQTPSHQVTQMGQEVILRCVPISNHLYFYWYRQILGQKVEFLVSFYNNEISEKSEIFDDQFSVERPDGSNFTLKIRSTKLEDSAMYFCASRGRSGPGRYTGAFFGQGTRLTVV.

This clonotype appeared many times. CDR3 nucleotides: TGTGCCGTAAGAGGGACTAGCGGGCTCCCGGGTGAGCAGTACTTC. Its translation: CAVRGTSGLPGEQYF. This chain connects TRBV6-1 to TRBJ2-7, with 12 bases lining up with TRBD2. Germline CDR1 reads MNHNS; CDR2 reads SASEGT. CDR3 size: 15 residues. The V segment lost 11 bases and the J segment 7 bases; nucleotides outside the gene matches: 15.

This clonotype was observed at least ten times. This may stem from a read error, because a much larger clone lies one nucleotide away. A read error is likely, as this CDR3 ends without the conserved phenylalanine or tryptophan. The genes are TRBV19 and TRBJ2-1, with D possibly TRBD2 on 6 matching bases. This CDR3 region has 16 residues. V gave up 2 bases and J gave up 5 bases, with 16 bases separating them. CDR1 and CDR2 from the germline V gene are LNHDA and SQIVND (reference sequence). DNA of the CDR3: TGTGCCAGTAGTATAACGGCACGGGGCGGGAACAATGAGCAGTTCTCC. It encodes CASSITARGGNNEQFS.